The clone carrying this T cell receptor (beta chain) was seen only a few times. This sample stems from a study of cytomegalovirus exposure and HLA in healthy donors. Germline CDR1 and CDR2: MDHEN and SYDVKM. The length of the CDR3 is 17 residues. J was trimmed by 8 bases and V by 0 bases; bases with no gene match: 12. The PCR ran on 60 Vbeta and 13 Jbeta primers. TCRdb's copy holds only in-frame clones and misses some; the assay was immunoSEQ multiplex PCR. The sample lists about 120,000 clones, over 60% occurring once. The genes are TRBV28 and TRBJ2-1, with TRBD2 identical over 8 bases. The sequence was obtained from a man aged 25-40 years in good health and CMV-seropositive. Sequencing was carried out using PBMCs. The chain's CDR3 is CASSLWPGGAGAHEQFF. CDR3 DNA sequence: TGTGCCAGCAGTTTATGGCCCGGGGGGGCAGGGGCCCATGAGCAGTTCTTC.